These 6 T cell receptor beta chains share one sample of origin, sequenced in a study of shared clonotypes between healthy human individuals. Assay used: immunoSEQ multiplex PCR; TCRdb lists only in-frame clones, some missing. The sample lists some 1,400,000 clones, roughly 95% occurring once. Sequencing was done on a sample of naive CD4+ T cells sorted from blood. Subset noted: CD45RA+ positively selected. The receptors were gathered from a man aged 30-40 years in good health.

V gene TRBV9 combines with J gene TRBJ1-5; D call uncertain. Germline lookup yields CDR1 SGDLS and CDR2 YYNGEE. The length of the CDR3 is 15 residues. V shed 0 bases and J shed 3 bases, with 10 bases lying between them. The CDR3 nucleotides are TGTGCCAGCAGCGTAGAGGGCAGGTTCAATCAGCCCCAGCATTTT. This sequence encodes CASSVEGRFNQPQHF.

The V call is TRBV7-9, the J call TRBJ1-6; TRBD1 might be the D (5 bases). This CDR3 contains 16 residues. The germline V and J ends were trimmed by 4 bases and 0 bases, with 10 bases remaining between them. Germline V gives CDR1 SEHNR, CDR2 FQNEAQ (reference sequence). The CDR3 nucleotides are TGTGCCAGCAGCTCGTCGGACACCTCCTATAATTCACCCCTCCACTTT. This encodes CASSSSDTSYNSPLHF.

Turning to this clone: The junction does not match germline at one end; this may be a read error. This rearrangement joins TRBV2 to TRBJ1-5; TRBD1 matches at 10 bases. CDR1 is SNHLY, CDR2 FYNNEI, per germline. CDR3 size: 15 residues. CDR3 loop: CASREDRGRGQPQHF. The CDR3 region has the DNA TGTGCCAGCAGGGAAGACAGGGGGCGCGGTCAGCCCCAGCATTTT.

V is TRBV5-1 and J is TRBJ1-1; 11 bases are a match to TRBD1. Looked up from germline, CDR1 is SGHRS and CDR2 is YFSETQ. The V and J ends lost 0 bases and 5 bases, in that order; junction bases with no gene match: 6. This CDR3 spans 16 amino acids. The CDR3 sequence is CASSLGTGGAGTEAFF. CDR3 bases: TGCGCCAGCAGCTTGGGGACAGGGGGCGCGGGGACTGAAGCTTTCTTT.

The DNA of the CDR3 is TGTGCCAGCAGCTTGAATTGGTTTTCTGGAAACACCATATATTTT. Amino acids: CASSLNWFSGNTIYF. The chain uses TRBV7-2 and TRBJ1-3; D is unclear. Per the germline V gene, CDR1 is SGHTA and CDR2 is FQGNSA. The CDR3 is 15 amino acids. V lost 3 bases to trimming and J lost 1 base, with 10 bases between them.

This rearrangement joins TRBV2 to TRBJ2-7; D is perhaps TRBD1 (6 bases). Germline CDR1 reads SNHLY; CDR2 reads FYNNEI. The CDR3 runs 14 residues. Between the trimmed V and J ends, which lost 11 bases and 1 base, there was a span of 18 bases. The CDR3 sequence is CAGGMGAVSYEQYF. CDR3 coding DNA: TGTGCCGGTGGGATGGGGGCCGTTTCCTACGAGCAGTACTTC.